Given below is one T cell receptor beta chain in context. This entry comes from a study of blood T cell repertoires in COVID-19. Study details: Sample material is recorded as cDNA or gDNA derived from T cells, B-cell-depleted T cells, or PBMCs.

In the authors' methods: Reference gene primer amplification in the assay estimated nucleated cell counts. Sequencing used immunoSEQ multiplex PCR; TCRdb keeps in-frame clones, though not all of them. The DNA gave D and trimming, while V, J and clone size come from that table. The sample records around 62,000 clones, roughly 85% being singletons. The CDR3 has 13 amino acids. CDR1 LGHDT and CDR2 YNNKEL come from the germline V gene (reference sequence). V lost 0 bases to trimming and J lost 4 bases, with 5 bases between them. Sequenced sample: peripheral blood. The chain recombines TRBV3-1 (or the pseudogene TRBV3-2) with TRBJ2-3; no firm D call. This clonotype was sampled from a man in his forties or fifties with acute or convalescent COVID-19. CDR3 bases: TGTGCCAGCAGCCAAGAGAGATCAGATACGCAGTATTTT. Encoded protein: CASSQERSDTQYF.